This entry is about one TCR beta chain. Participants, about 18 to 95 years old, spanned approximately 26 US areas. Participants' reported clinical history set cohort assignment. Per the authors' pipeline: Estimated nucleated cell counts came from reference gene primer amplification. This table comes from immunoSEQ multiplex PCR, and its TCRdb copy is limited to in-frame clones, with some not included. Clone size and V and J calls were adopted from that table, with D and trimming inferred from the DNA. The sample lists around 300,000 clones, around 90% occurring once. The sample belongs to a study of blood T cell repertoires in COVID-19. From germline, CDR1 is LGHDT and CDR2 YNNKEL (reference sequence). CDR3 length: 16 amino acids. The V segment lost 4 bases and the J segment 2 bases; nucleotides outside the gene matches: 7.

Sequenced input: PBMCs or T cells enriched from blood (not recorded which). The genes are TRBV3-1 (or the pseudogene TRBV3-2) and TRBJ2-3, with TRBD2 matching 9 bases. The sequence was obtained from a woman aged 18 to 35 with acute COVID-19. Here the CDR3 DNA reads TGTGCCAGCAGCCGCCGACTAGCGGCAGACACAGATACGCAGTATTTT. As protein: CASSRRLAADTDTQYF.